These 6 T cell receptor beta chains were sequenced from one sample in a study of T-cell reconstitution after alpha-beta-depleted transplantation in children. Researchers prepared the TCRbeta library using unique molecular identifiers, the study reports. Each CDR3 protein is one row after TCRdb ran MiXCR on the PCR reads. The repertoire holds roughly 350,000 distinct CDR3 sequences, 10% seen once, with less than 2.5% in the top ten. The source was PBMCs from the stem cell graft donor, collected from the stem cell graft. These receptors came from a human donor who donated a stem cell graft to a child with acute lymphoblastic leukemia.

The chain is built from TRBV5-5 and TRBJ1-5, with a weak D call TRBD1 (6 bases). Per germline, CDR1 SGHKS and CDR2 YYEKEE (reference sequence). CDR3 size: 15 residues. V was pared by 4 bases and J by 4 bases, with 15 bases between. The CDR3 DNA is TGTGCCAGCAGCCCCGGAGACAGGTTGAATCAGCCCCAGCATTTT. Translated: CASSPGDRLNQPQHF.

This clonotype has ten or more counts. V usage is TRBV28 and J usage is TRBJ2-3; 7 nucleotides align to TRBD1. The ends lost 7 bases at V and 2 bases at J; junction bases unmatched: 15. The CDR3 consists of 17 residues. The germline V gene encodes CDR1 MDHEN and CDR2 SYDVKM. In nucleotides, the CDR3 is TGTGCCAGCAAAACTCGGGACAGAGGGCTCTTCACAGATACGCAGTATTTT. Its translation is CASKTRDRGLFTDTQYF.

Only a few counts were recorded for this clonotype. The CDR3 bases are TGCGCCAGCAGCTTGTTGCAGAGGAACACTGAAGCTTTCTTT. Translating gives CASSLLQRNTEAFF. This chain links TRBV5-1 with TRBJ1-1; D is ambiguous. CDR1 is SGHRS and CDR2 is YFSETQ in the germline V gene. The CDR3 spans 14 residues. Trimming pared 1 base from V and 1 base from J, leaving 8 bases between.

This clonotype has a handful of counts. The chain combines TRBV7-2 with TRBJ2-5, with D hard to call. The CDR3 runs to 14 residues. The ends were cut back, 5 bases at V and 1 base at J, with 11 bases in the middle. Germline assignment: CDR1 SGHTA and CDR2 FQGNSA. For the CDR3, the DNA is TGTGCCAGCAGCCCGTGGACCAGCCAAGAGACCCAGTACTTC. Residues: CASSPWTSQETQYF.

CDR3 bases: TGTGCCAGCTCAGAAGGACTGGACTATGGCTACACCTTC. Protein sequence: CASSEGLDYGYTF. This sequence joins TRBV18 and TRBJ1-2; D unresolved. This CDR3 contains 13 residues. The ends were cut back, 5 bases at V and 3 bases at J, with 10 bases in the middle. CDR1 KGHSH and CDR2 LQKENI come from the germline V gene.

There are a few counts of this clonotype. The CDR3 region has the DNA TGTGCCATCAGGATGGGGGGGCGCGAAGAGACCCAGTACTTC. It codes for CAIRMGGREETQYF. J is TRBJ2-5 and V is TRBV10-3, with a tentative D call TRBD2 (7 bases). V was shortened by 6 bases and J by 3 bases, with 14 bases between the two germline ends. The length of the CDR3 is 14 residues. The germline V gene has CDR1 ENHRY and CDR2 SYGVKD.